This T cell receptor (beta chain) was sequenced for a study of blood T cell repertoires in COVID-19. Study-wide context: Sites in the United States, Italy and Spain provided acute and convalescent COVID-19 samples. T cells, B-cell-depleted T cells, or PBMCs provided the cDNA or gDNA that served as material.

This clone was recorded once. With 6 bases clipped from V and 7 bases from J, the junction kept 18 bases outside the gene matches. The length of the CDR3 is 16 residues. CDR1 is SGHVS and CDR2 is FQNEAQ in the germline V gene. Authors' processing steps: Reference gene primer amplification yielded estimated nucleated cell counts. Measured with immunoSEQ multiplex PCR; TCRdb has only the in-frame clones, and not every one. That table furnishes V, J and clone size, whereas the DNA furnished D and trimming. Here the sample spans 250,000 to 350,000 clones, approximately 88% being singletons. This rearrangement joins TRBV7-8 to TRBJ2-7; 7 bases map to TRBD1. This TCR was recovered from a woman aged 40 to 49 who had recovered from COVID-19. The sequenced sample was peripheral blood. CDR3 in amino acids: CASRLQGLGGPREQYF. As DNA, the CDR3 is TGTGCCAGCAGGCTTCAAGGTTTAGGGGGCCCTCGGGAGCAGTACTTC.